Below, 11 T cell receptor beta chains from the same sample are listed, as sequenced in a study of blood T cell repertoires in COVID-19. Assay used: immunoSEQ multiplex PCR; TCRdb lists only in-frame clones, some missing. Among fewer than 300,000 clones listed, more than 70% were seen once. Sequences were obtained from PBMCs or T cells enriched from blood (not recorded which). These receptors were collected from a woman between 40 and 55 years old with acute COVID-19.

V gene TRBV18 combines with J gene TRBJ1-1; possible D gene TRBD1, 5 bases. The V gene's germline CDR1 is KGHSH and CDR2 LQKENI. Trimming left V 3 bases short and J 1 base short, with 12 bases between. The CDR3 is 15 residues long. Written as DNA, the CDR3 is TGTGCCAGCTCACCCGGGTCCGACAGGAACACTGAAGCTTTCTTT. It translates to CASSPGSDRNTEAFF.

This chain uses TRBV9 with TRBJ2-3, with 13 bases aligning to TRBD2. CDR1 SGDLS and CDR2 YYNGEE come from the germline V gene. V trimming: 3 bases; J trimming: 5 bases; junction bases outside the gene matches: 3. This CDR3 contains 15 residues. CDR3 coding DNA: TGTGCCAGCAGCGAACGACTAGCGGGGGGAGATACGCAGTATTTT. The encoded protein is CASSERLAGGDTQYF.

The CDR3 protein is CASSFATGSAQPQHF. CDR3 DNA sequence: TGTGCCAGCAGCTTTGCCACAGGGTCGGCTCAGCCCCAGCATTTT. This chain uses TRBV7-9 with TRBJ1-5; perhaps TRBD1 as D (6 bases). Germline V CDR1 and CDR2: SEHNR, FQNEAQ (reference sequence). This CDR3 has 15 residues. The V and J ends lost 3 bases and 6 bases respectively, with 15 bases between them.

CDR3 DNA: TGTGCCAGCAGCTTAGAGCGGGGTTCCGGTTCACCCCTCCACTTT. Encoded protein: CASSLERGSGSPLHF. V and J are TRBV11-2 and TRBJ1-6, with D unclear. V shed 0 bases and J shed 9 bases, with 12 bases lying between them. The CDR3 contains 15 residues. Per germline, CDR1 SGHAT and CDR2 FQNNGV.

V usage is TRBV11-3 and J usage is TRBJ2-1; D may be TRBD2 (5 bases). The CDR3 runs to 17 residues. The V gene's germline CDR1 is SGHNT and CDR2 YENEEA. Trimming left V 0 bases short and J 2 bases short, with 14 bases between. The CDR3 here is CASSLEGGSRPYNEQFF. The DNA of the CDR3 is TGTGCCAGCAGCTTAGAGGGCGGGTCGAGGCCCTACAATGAGCAGTTCTTC.

This chain connects TRBV5-5 to TRBJ1-6; D may be TRBD1 (6 bases). In germline, CDR1 is SGHKS, CDR2 YYEKEE (reference sequence). Trimming removed 4 bases from V and 6 bases from J, with 20 bases in between. This CDR3 is 17 amino acids long. The CDR3: CASSLIRDNYSNSPLHF. CDR3 bases: TGTGCCAGCAGCCTCATCCGGGACAACTACTCTAATTCACCCCTCCACTTT.

The chain links TRBV6-2 or TRBV6-3 to TRBJ1-4; 8 nucleotides match TRBD1. The V and J ends lost 6 bases and 5 bases, in that order; junction bases with no gene match: 8. This CDR3 has 15 amino acids. In germline, CDR1 is MNHEY, CDR2 SVGEGT. In nucleotides, the CDR3 is TGTGCCAGCAGCGAATACCGGACAGGGAATGAAAAACTGTTTTTT. As protein: CASSEYRTGNEKLFF.

The rearrangement joins TRBV7-9 to TRBJ1-3, with D perhaps TRBD1 (6 bases). Trimming removed 0 bases from V and 5 bases from J, with 11 bases in between. CDR3 length: 15 residues. Germline V gives CDR1 SEHNR, CDR2 FQNEAQ (reference sequence). This CDR3 reads CASSLAPQGRNTIYF. The CDR3 region has the DNA TGTGCCAGCAGCTTAGCTCCCCAGGGGAGAAACACCATATATTTT.

This chain connects TRBV15 to TRBJ1-2; maybe TRBD1 (6 bases). With 0 bases removed from V and 12 bases from J, the gap between germline ends came to 17 bases. The CDR3 consists of 14 residues. Germline CDR1 and CDR2: LNHNV and YYDKDF (reference sequence). In DNA, the CDR3 is TGTGCCACCAGCAGAGATAGGGCCGACAGGAGTAACACCTTC. As protein: CATSRDRADRSNTF. The full variable domain, its missing parts supplied by reference TRBV15 and TRBJ1-2, is DAMVIQNPRYQVTQFGKPVTLSCSQTLNHNVMYWYQQKSSQAPKLLFHYYDKDFNNEADTPDNFQSRRPNTSFCFLDIRSPGLGDTAMYLCATSRDRADRSNTFGSGTRLTVV.

V gene TRBV7-9 combines with J gene TRBJ1-3; 7 bases align to TRBD1. The CDR3 consists of 15 residues. Germline values: CDR1 SEHNR, CDR2 FQNEAQ (reference sequence). Trimming cost V 5 bases and J 0 bases; bases outside gene matches: 4. CDR3: CASSVTGVSGNTIYF. CDR3 in DNA: TGTGCCAGCAGCGTAACAGGGGTCTCTGGAAACACCATATATTTT.

The J gene is TRBJ2-7, the V gene TRBV28; D possibly corresponds to TRBD1 (5 bases). Per the germline V gene, CDR1 is MDHEN and CDR2 is SYDVKM. The CDR3 is 14 residues long. V was shortened by 3 bases and J by 5 bases, with 14 bases between the two germline ends. The CDR3 sequence is CASSLLPRVHEQYF. CDR3 bases: TGTGCCAGCAGTTTGCTCCCCAGGGTTCACGAGCAGTACTTC.